Here is one T cell receptor (beta chain) with its context. Its specificity is unknown. The data are from a study of monozygotic twins with inflammatory bowel disease. Findings of the study overall: Healthy co-twins, by inverse Simpson, had higher TCRbeta diversity than their siblings with IBD.

Each CDR3 protein gets one entry in TCRdb, which reprocessed the 5' RACE reads and gives no DNA. The specimen's table records approximately 300,000 distinct CDR3 sequences. Germline CDR1 reads SGHVS; CDR2 reads FQNEAQ. CDR3 length: 17 amino acids. Sequenced input: blood. This chain uses TRBV7-8 with TRBJ2-1; without DNA, the TCRdb call of TRBD2 cannot be checked. The source is a human donor with ulcerative colitis or Crohn's disease, or a healthy co-twin of an affected twin (not recorded which). The CDR3 loop is CASSPSPGTSIGNEQFF.